Following are 10 T cell receptor beta chains from one sample sequenced in a study of regulatory T cells in long-lasting Graves disease. Time point indicated: newly diagnosed GD, antithyroid drugs for less than 3 months. Following extraction of RNA from PBMCs, that RNA was used to make the TCR library. Arm-PCR with iRepertoire HTBI primers amplified the CDR3 regions for these TCR beta libraries. In TCRdb, the multiplex PCR reads were re-called with MiXCR into one record per CDR3 protein. Here the sample spans a few hundred thousand distinct CDR3 sequences, 14% being singletons. This sample was also put to use in a study of T cells in Graves' hyperthyroidism and ophthalmopathy.

Sequenced here: peripheral blood mononuclear cells (PBMCs), sampled at new diagnosis, from a patient treated with antithyroid drugs. These receptors were taken from a woman between 45 and 60 years old with Graves disease.

The V call is TRBV18, the J call TRBJ2-7; maybe TRBD1 (5 bases). Trimming left V 5 bases short and J 3 bases short, with 20 bases between. Germline assignment: CDR1 KGHSH and CDR2 LQKENI. The CDR3 has 16 amino acids. The CDR3 nucleotides read TGTGCCAGCTCATCAAACAAGGACAACTCCCTCTACGAGCAGTACTTC. Translation: CASSSNKDNSLYEQYF.

This clonotype showed up just a few times. The chain combines TRBV7-9 with TRBJ1-3; the D gene is possibly TRBD1 (5 bases). Trimming left V 6 bases short and J 6 bases short, with 12 bases between. Per germline, CDR1 SEHNR and CDR2 FQNEAQ (reference sequence). This CDR3 region has 13 residues. CDR3: CASRPGRLNTIYF. The CDR3, as DNA: TGTGCCAGCAGACCAGGGCGATTAAACACCATATATTTT.

The sample holds many counts of this clonotype. V is TRBV30 and J is TRBJ2-7; 10 positions agree with TRBD1. CDR1 is GTSNPN, CDR2 SVGIG, per germline (reference sequence). The CDR3 is made up of 13 amino acids. Losses at the gene ends were 1 base for V and 5 bases for J; bases not matched to a gene: 2. As DNA, the CDR3 is TGTGCCTGGAGTGGACAGGGGGCCCACGAGCAGTACTTC. Its translation: CAWSGQGAHEQYF.

This clonotype was observed a handful of times. V gene TRBV10-3 combines with J gene TRBJ2-2; D gene uncertain. V lost 3 bases, J lost 5 bases, and 4 bases lay in between. This CDR3 spans 12 amino acids. The germline V gene encodes CDR1 ENHRY and CDR2 SYGVKD. CDR3 sequence: CAISDSTGELFF. DNA of the CDR3: TGTGCCATCAGTGATTCAACCGGGGAGCTGTTTTTT.

Many counts were recorded for this clonotype. For the CDR3, the DNA is TGTGCCAGCAGTTTGCTTGACAGATTGAACACTGAAGCTTTCTTT. Amino acid sequence: CASSLLDRLNTEAFF. The gene calls are TRBV28 and TRBJ1-1, with D perhaps TRBD1 (5 bases). This CDR3 comprises 15 residues. Germline CDR1 reads MDHEN; CDR2 reads SYDVKM. V lost 3 bases to trimming and J lost 0 bases, with 11 bases between them. The entire variable domain, with the rest obtained from reference TRBV28 and TRBJ1-1, is as follows: DVKVTQSSRYLVKRTGEKVFLECVQDMDHENMFWYRQDPGLGLRLIYFSYDVKMKEKGDIPEGYSVSREKKERFSLILESASTNQTSMYLCASSLLDRLNTEAFFGQGTRLTVV.

This clonotype showed up just a few times. V usage is TRBV24-1 and J usage is TRBJ1-5; 8 nucleotides agree with TRBD1. Trimming cost V 10 bases and J 2 bases; bases outside gene matches: 6. The CDR3 has 14 residues. The germline V gene has CDR1 KGHDR and CDR2 SFDVKD. CDR3 sequence reads: CATQTGEGNQPQHF. The CDR3 DNA reads as TGTGCCACGCAGACAGGGGAGGGCAATCAGCCCCAGCATTTT.

The CDR3 loop is CATSDGVKRETVETQYF. Written as DNA, the CDR3 is TGTGCCACCAGTGACGGGGTAAAGCGGGAGACGGTAGAGACCCAGTACTTC. The rearrangement uses TRBV24-1 and TRBJ2-5; 8 bases map to TRBD2. The germline V gene has CDR1 KGHDR and CDR2 SFDVKD. CDR3 length: 17 residues. J gave up 4 bases and V 4 bases, and 13 bases lay outside the gene matches.

This clonotype has a handful of counts. J is TRBJ1-6 and V is TRBV30; 11 bases are a match to TRBD1. Trimming took 4 bases from V and 8 from J; bases not matched to a gene: 1. CDR1 GTSNPN and CDR2 SVGIG come from the germline V gene (reference sequence). The CDR3 consists of 13 residues. This chain's CDR3 is CAWTGQGDSPLHF. The CDR3 DNA reads as TGTGCCTGGACGGGACAGGGGGATTCACCCCTCCACTTT. Using reference TRBV30 and TRBJ1-6 for the parts outside the CDR3, the full variable domain is SQTIHQWPATLVQPVGSPLSLECTVEGTSNPNLYWYRQAAGRGLQLLFYSVGIGQISSEVPQNLSASRPQDRQFILSSKKLLLSDSGFYLCAWTGQGDSPLHFGNGTRLTVT.

This clonotype was observed many times. The rearrangement joins TRBV24-1 to TRBJ2-2; 9 bases align to TRBD1. The J segment lost 0 bases and the V segment lost 6 bases, leaving 10 bases of the junction unmatched. There are 18 residues in the CDR3. The germline CDR1 and CDR2 sequences are KGHDR and SFDVKD. In DNA, the CDR3 is TGTGCCACCAGTATCACCGTAGGACAGGGGCCGAACACCGGGGAGCTGTTTTTT. Protein: CATSITVGQGPNTGELFF.

This clonotype was seen many times. V usage is TRBV9 and J usage is TRBJ2-1; 8 positions agree with TRBD1. CDR1 is SGDLS and CDR2 is YYNGEE in the germline V gene. The junction had 3 bases not matched to a gene; V was cut back by 4 bases and J by 0 bases. The CDR3 sequence is 15 residues long. CDR3 region: CASSRQGSSYNEQFF. The DNA for the CDR3 is TGTGCCAGCAGCCGACAGGGGAGCTCCTACAATGAGCAGTTCTTC. Looking up the rest from reference TRBV9 and TRBJ2-1 gives the full variable domain: DSGVTQTPKHLITATGQRVTLRCSPRSGDLSVYWYQQSLDQGLQFLIQYYNGEERAKGNILERFSAQQFPDLHSELNLSSLELGDSALYFCASSRQGSSYNEQFFGPGTRLTVL.